A single sample is the source of the 23 T cell receptor beta chains below, sequenced in a study of CD8+ T cells in alopecia areata. RNA was extracted and reverse transcribed into cDNA as the sequencing template. Sequencing was performed with immunoSEQ multiplex PCR; in TCRdb, only in-frame clones are kept and a portion is missing. Found here are over 150,000 clones, roughly 53% of them singletons; the top ten hold roughly 13%. Treatment given: oral pan-JAK inhibitor, 5-10 mg twice daily. The sample here was CD8+ T cells sorted from blood, taken at week 24, from a patient treated with tofacitinib. The receptors originated from a human donor with alopecia areata.

The rearrangement joins TRBV10-2 to TRBJ2-7; the D gene is possibly TRBD2 (6 bases). The germline V gene has CDR1 WSHSY and CDR2 SAAADI. Trimming removed 6 bases at V and 6 bases at J, with 9 bases between. The CDR3 is 11 amino acids. The CDR3 loop is CASSLRGEQYF. CDR3 DNA sequence: TGCGCCAGCAGCTTGCGGGGCGAGCAGTACTTC.

This clone was detected a few times. The J gene is TRBJ2-7, the V gene TRBV6-5; 9 bases map to TRBD1. The CDR3 is made up of 15 amino acids. Germline CDR1 is MNHEY and CDR2 is SVGAGI. Trimming at V came to 4 bases and at J to 3 bases, leaving 7 bases not matched to a gene. In DNA form, the CDR3 reads TGTGCCAGCAGTTCCGGGACAGGGCTGATCTACGAGCAGTACTTC. It translates to CASSSGTGLIYEQYF.

This chain joins TRBV2 and TRBJ2-7; D gene unclear. With 8 bases removed from V and 6 bases from J, the gap between germline ends came to 8 bases. The CDR3 contains 10 residues. The germline CDR1 and CDR2 sequences are SNHLY and FYNNEI. In nucleotides, the CDR3 is TGTGCCAGCCTTAGGAGCGAGCAGTACTTC. This codes for CASLRSEQYF.

This sequence joins TRBV5-1 and TRBJ2-3; D not resolved. CDR3 size: 12 residues. Germline CDR1 reads SGHRS; CDR2 reads YFSETQ. Trimming stripped 6 bases from V and 4 bases from J, with 9 bases between. The CDR3 nucleotides read TGCGCCAGCACTTTAGGTGCAGATACGCAGTATTTT. Amino acid sequence: CASTLGADTQYF. Filled out from reference TRBV5-1 and TRBJ2-3, the complete variable domain reads KAGVTQTPRYLIKTRGQQVTLSCSPISGHRSVSWYQQTPGQGLQFLFEYFSETQRNKGNFPGRFSGRQFSNSRSEMNVSTLELGDSALYLCASTLGADTQYFGPGTRLTVL.

V and J are TRBV30 and TRBJ2-7; D is perhaps TRBD1 (6 bases). This CDR3 contains 14 residues. V lost 6 bases, J lost 6 bases, and 21 bases lay in between. The germline CDR1 and CDR2 sequences are GTSNPN and SVGIG (reference sequence). The CDR3 bases are TGTGCCTGTCCGTCCCCACAGGGACGGGGCGAGCAGTACTTC. Translated: CACPSPQGRGEQYF.

The chain has TRBV19 and TRBJ2-6; D not resolved. Germline assignment: CDR1 LNHDA and CDR2 SQIVND (reference sequence). CDR3 length: 15 residues. Trimming shortened V by 1 base and J by 2 bases, and 6 bases separated the two germline ends. The CDR3 DNA reads as TGTGCCAGTAGTATAGCAGAAACTGGGGCCAACGTCCTGACTTTC. Amino acids: CASSIAETGANVLTF.

This sequence joins TRBV4-3 and TRBJ2-5, with TRBD2 identical over 11 bases. CDR1 is LGHNA and CDR2 is YSLEER in the germline V gene. The junction had 2 bases not matched to a gene; V was cut back by 5 bases and J by 3 bases. The CDR3 is 14 residues long. The CDR3 DNA is TGCGCCAGCAGCGGTAGCGGGGGGGAAGAGACCCAGTACTTC. Translating gives CASSGSGGEETQYF.

V and J are TRBV7-9 and TRBJ2-3; D not certain. This CDR3 is 16 amino acids long. V lost 1 base to trimming and J lost 4 bases, with 15 bases between them. Germline loops: CDR1 SEHNR, CDR2 FQNEAQ (reference sequence). CDR3 sequence: CASSLVFAISADTQYF. DNA for the CDR3: TGTGCCAGCAGCTTAGTATTTGCAATCAGCGCAGATACGCAGTATTTT.

The genes are TRBV29-1 and TRBJ2-5, with TRBD2 matching over 11 bases. Germline V gene sequence: CDR1 SQVTM, CDR2 ANQGSEA. V dropped 5 bases and J dropped 3; count of bases not matched to a gene: 5. This CDR3 has 14 amino acids. CDR3 in DNA: TGCAGCGTTATTCATAGCGGGGGGGAAGAGACCCAGTACTTC. Translated: CSVIHSGGEETQYF.

The chain has TRBV2 and TRBJ2-2; D is undetermined. This CDR3 comprises 12 residues. Germline CDR1 reads SNHLY; CDR2 reads FYNNEI. The V and J ends lost 7 bases and 6 bases respectively, with 9 bases between them. The CDR3: CASTWWAGELFF. In nucleotides, the CDR3 is TGTGCCAGCACCTGGTGGGCCGGGGAGCTGTTTTTT.

V and J are TRBV27 and TRBJ2-3; perhaps TRBD2 as D (5 bases). The V gene's germline CDR1 is MNHEY and CDR2 SMNVEV (reference sequence). Trimming left V 8 bases short and J 7 bases short, with 16 bases between. The CDR3 is 13 residues long. The CDR3 here is CASSFGLAYTQYF. CDR3 in DNA: TGTGCCAGCTCATTCGGCCTAGCATATACGCAGTATTTT.

The gene calls are TRBV4-1 and TRBJ2-1; no clear D gene. Deletions cut 4 bases from V and 4 bases from J, with 2 bases between. The V gene's germline CDR1 is MGHRA and CDR2 YSYEKL. CDR3 length equals 11 residues. CDR3 bases: TGCGCCAGCAGCCTGTACAATGAGCAGTTCTTC. Translation gives CASSLYNEQFF.

The chain joins TRBV6-5 to TRBJ1-1; D gene uncertain. The CDR3 covers 14 residues. Trimming removed 1 base at V and 0 bases at J, with 6 bases between. From germline, CDR1 is MNHEY and CDR2 SVGAGI. As DNA, the CDR3 is TGTGCCAGCAGTTACTTCGCAATGAACACTGAAGCTTTCTTT. Protein: CASSYFAMNTEAFF.

This chain uses TRBV2 with TRBJ2-3; 8 bases are a match to TRBD2. Germline V gene lookup returns CDR1 SNHLY and CDR2 FYNNEI. The J segment lost 3 bases and the V segment lost 7 bases, leaving 9 bases of the junction unmatched. The CDR3 has 15 residues. CDR3 nucleotide sequence: TGTGCCAGCATCGAATCGGGGGGGCTAACAGATACGCAGTATTTT. Protein sequence: CASIESGGLTDTQYF.

The chain has TRBV13 and TRBJ2-5; the match to TRBD2 covers 13 bases. Losses at the gene ends were 5 bases for V and 3 bases for J; bases not matched to a gene: 9. Germline CDR1 is PRHDT and CDR2 is FYEKMQ (reference sequence). The CDR3 has 17 residues. CDR3 sequence: CASSPKGLAGDKETQYF. The CDR3 bases are TGTGCCAGCAGCCCAAAAGGACTAGCGGGGGATAAAGAGACCCAGTACTTC.

The chain has TRBV27 and TRBJ1-6, with D tentatively TRBD1 (5 bases). The CDR3 has 14 residues. Trimming removed 4 bases from V and 11 bases from J, with 15 bases in between. Germline loops: CDR1 MNHEY, CDR2 SMNVEV (reference sequence). In DNA, the CDR3 is TGTGCCAGCAGTTCTCAGGGACCGCGTGCACCCCTCCACTTT. Amino acid sequence: CASSSQGPRAPLHF.

The chain links TRBV9 to TRBJ1-2; D unresolved. CDR3 length: 14 amino acids. The germline V gene has CDR1 SGDLS and CDR2 YYNGEE. Between the trimmed V and J ends, which lost 0 bases and 2 bases, there was a span of 8 bases. CDR3 residues: CASSVAGGNYGYTF. CDR3 sequence (DNA): TGTGCCAGCAGCGTAGCGGGAGGCAACTATGGCTACACCTTC.

The rearrangement links TRBV13 to TRBJ2-5; D unclear. CDR1 PRHDT and CDR2 FYEKMQ come from the germline V gene (reference sequence). The CDR3 is 13 amino acids. V was cut by 8 bases and J by 1 base, with 11 bases left in between. CDR3 nucleotides: TGTGCCAGCCATGCCCGAGGCCAAGAGACCCAGTACTTC. Translation gives CASHARGQETQYF.

This clone was seen a handful of times. The chain combines TRBV23-1 with TRBJ2-1, with D maybe TRBD2 (6 bases). TRBV23-1 is designated an ORF whose function remains uncertain. The CDR3 loop spans 16 amino acids. V lost 3 bases and J 2 bases, leaving 14 bases between the germline ends. The CDR3 loop reads CASSQWASEPYNEQFF. Written as DNA, the CDR3 is TGCGCCAGCAGTCAGTGGGCTAGCGAACCCTACAATGAGCAGTTCTTC.

This clone was recorded a few times. The chain has TRBV19 and TRBJ1-5; D is unresolved. Trimming removed 4 bases at V and 4 bases at J, with 8 bases between. CDR1 and CDR2 from the germline V gene are LNHDA and SQIVND (reference sequence). CDR3 length: 13 amino acids. This CDR3 reads CASSKGWNQPQHF. Here the CDR3 DNA reads TGTGCCAGTAGTAAGGGTTGGAATCAGCCCCAGCATTTT.

The V call is TRBV15, the J call TRBJ1-1, with D unclear. Germline V CDR1 and CDR2: LNHNV, YYDKDF (reference sequence). The V and J ends lost 3 bases and 0 bases respectively, with 5 bases between them. The CDR3 loop spans 13 amino acids. DNA for the CDR3: TGTGCCACCAGCAGCGGGCTGAACACTGAAGCTTTCTTT. Amino acids: CATSSGLNTEAFF. Using reference TRBV15 and TRBJ1-1 for the parts outside the CDR3, the full variable domain is DAMVIQNPRYQVTQFGKPVTLSCSQTLNHNVMYWYQQKSSQAPKLLFHYYDKDFNNEADTPDNFQSRRPNTSFCFLDIRSPGLGDTAMYLCATSSGLNTEAFFGQGTRLTVV.

This clone appeared a few times. J is TRBJ2-1 and V is TRBV4-1; 10 nucleotides match TRBD1. Unmatched junction bases numbered 1, after V lost 2 bases and J lost 6 bases. CDR1 and CDR2 from the germline V gene are MGHRA and YSYEKL. The CDR3 is made up of 14 amino acids. The CDR3 sequence: CASSQRTGGNEQFF. In DNA form, the CDR3 reads TGCGCCAGCAGCCAACGGACAGGGGGCAATGAGCAGTTCTTC.

This chain connects TRBV5-1 to TRBJ2-5; a weak D match, TRBD1 (5 bases). Per germline, CDR1 SGHRS and CDR2 YFSETQ. This CDR3 has 14 residues. The V end lost 2 bases, the J end lost 4 bases, and 12 bases lay between the germline ends. The CDR3 coding sequence is TGCGCCAGCAGCTTCAGGGTGAATGGAGAGACCCAGTACTTC. It codes for CASSFRVNGETQYF.